This TCR beta chain was recorded in a study of PD-1 blockade in classical Hodgkin lymphoma. Each patient experienced a relapse that followed autologous stem cell transplantation, and brentuximab vedotin exposure varied. Points from the study as a whole: Diminished baseline TCR diversity has been reported in newly diagnosed patients relative to healthy donors. Whereas CD4+ TCR diversity had risen significantly by C4D1, CD8+ TCR diversity had not.

This clone showed up just a few times. As yet, its antigen is unknown. Method: immunoSEQ multiplex PCR; TCRdb's copy keeps in-frame clones and lacks some. Among 150,000 or so clones listed, approximately 72% were seen once. Germline assignment: CDR1 SGHVS and CDR2 FNYEAQ. The CDR3 is made up of 15 amino acids. Trimming left V 1 base short and J 6 bases short, with 12 bases between. The chain is built from TRBV7-6 and TRBJ2-2; tentative D call: TRBD2 (6 bases). The sequence came from a human donor with classical Hodgkin lymphoma. Sequencing used peripheral blood mononuclear cells (PBMCs), obtained before the second cycle of nivolumab. CDR3 loop: CASSLGGEVAGELFF. The DNA for the CDR3 is TGTGCCAGCAGCTTAGGCGGGGAGGTCGCCGGGGAGCTGTTTTTT.